This T cell receptor beta chain was sequenced for a study of shared clonotypes between healthy human individuals. For the study at large: Serving as donors were a couple of women and three men, whose ages spanned 18 to 49.

A remark on this clone: Antigen unknown.

V lost 0 bases, J lost 6 bases, and 9 bases stayed unmatched. CDR1 is SGHNT, CDR2 YYREEE, per germline (reference sequence). The CDR3 consists of 16 residues. In the study's own analysis: From ImmunoSEQ came sequences covering only the junction and carrying no quality scores, so filtering differed. Assay used: immunoSEQ multiplex PCR; TCRdb lists only in-frame clones, some missing. Clonal size and the V and J genes are those of that table, whereas D and trimming came from the DNA. The sample lists 1,400,000 or so clones, 98% occurring once. Study conclusions and caveats: Among donors, the sharing of clonotypes was expected to be influenced by sequencing depth.

This TCR was sampled from a man aged 25-45 years in good health. Sequenced sample: naive CD4+ T cells sorted from blood. Subset in this sample: CD45RA+ positively selected. The chain is built from TRBV5-4 and TRBJ2-1; 7 bases are a match to TRBD2. DNA for the CDR3: TGTGCCAGCAGCTTGGTAGGGCTAGCGGACCGCAATGAGCAGTTCTTC. As protein: CASSLVGLADRNEQFF.